This T cell receptor (beta chain) appears in the sequencing data of a study of Graves' ophthalmopathy and Graves' hyperthyroidism. In the study overall: The authors collected peripheral blood at initial diagnosis, before any treatment.

Amplifying from RNA transcripts, the study obtained TCR beta CDR3 regions. HTBI primers served in a first-round RT-PCR, which a second-round multiplex PCR followed. Each CDR3 protein gets one entry after TCRdb re-called the multiplex PCR reads with MiXCR. The profile shows 740,000 or so distinct CDR3 sequences, 40% of them singletons. In the case of this clonotype: Its matching antigen is unknown.

Clinical symptoms, serum thyroxine, TRAb, thyroid ultrasound and orbital computed tomography formed the basis of diagnosis. Germline values: CDR1 LNHDA, CDR2 SQIVND (reference sequence). The CDR3 runs to 13 residues. V dropped 3 bases and J dropped 9 bases, with 12 bases sitting between them. Study results and caveats: Prediction of ophthalmopathy progression reached about 71% sensitivity and 72% to 75% specificity.

This chain uses TRBV19 with TRBJ1-5; D is unclear. The clonotype comes from an adult man with Graves' ophthalmopathy. The sequenced sample was peripheral blood. The CDR3 bases are TGTGCCAGTAGTATTTCTTCATTCCGGCCCCAGCATTTT. Protein: CASSISSFRPQHF.